These 13 T cell receptor beta chains originate from one sample sequenced in a study of tumor and adjacent non-tumor tissue in lung cancer. The template was RNA from unsorted bulk tissue. This non-tumor lung sample came from over 3 cm beyond the tumor edge. TCRbeta libraries were built with three rounds of nested PCR, modified from ARM-PCR. TCRdb re-derived calls from the multiplex PCR reads in MiXCR, one entry per CDR3 protein. This sample carries 90,000 to 100,000 distinct CDR3 sequences, roughly 80% of them seen once, and the ten largest clones take about 30%. Sequences were obtained from distant non-tumor lung tissue. The receptors were sampled from a man in his fifties or sixties with small cell lung cancer.

V gene TRBV7-8 combines with J gene TRBJ2-1; D unresolved. The germline CDR1 and CDR2 sequences are SGHVS and FQNEAQ. This CDR3 region has 13 residues. The V end lost 4 bases, the J end lost 10 bases, and 14 bases lay between the germline ends. In DNA, the CDR3 is TGTGCCAGCAGCTCACATGGGGATGGGGAGCAGTTCTTC. It yields the protein CASSSHGDGEQFF.

Note on this clonotype: The CDR3 does not close with the conserved phenylalanine or tryptophan, likely indicating a read error. In nucleotides, the CDR3 is TGTGCCAGTAGCCCCTCGGATGAAAAACTGTTTTTA. It translates to CASSPSDEKLFL. The chain uses TRBV9 and TRBJ1-4, with D hard to call. The CDR3 consists of 12 residues. V was clipped by 8 bases and J by 6 bases, with 11 bases between them. Germline loops: CDR1 SGDLS, CDR2 YYNGEE.

In regard to this clonotype: Without the conserved terminal phenylalanine or tryptophan, this CDR3 likely stems from a read error. V gene TRBV11-2 combines with J gene TRBJ2-1; 7 bases map to TRBD1. The germline CDR1 and CDR2 sequences are SGHAT and FQNNGV. V shed 0 bases and J 9 bases; nucleotides not matched to a gene: 14. This CDR3 spans 17 amino acids. The CDR3 DNA is TGTGCCAGCAGCTTAGAGGGAATGGGACAGAGGAGGATTGAGCAGTTCCTC. Its protein product is CASSLEGMGQRRIEQFL.

Remarks on this clonotype: One end of the junction is discordant with germline, which a read error may explain. The chain links TRBV11-3 to TRBJ2-3; the D gene is possibly TRBD2 (5 bases). The CDR3 consists of 13 residues. Germline lookup yields CDR1 SGHNT and CDR2 YENEEA. In DNA form, the CDR3 reads TGTGCCAACAGCCTAAAGTGGGGAGATACGCATTATTTT. Translated, it gives CANSLKWGDTHYF.

For this clonotype: Lacking the conserved final phenylalanine or tryptophan, this CDR3 likely reflects a read error. This chain joins TRBV11-2 and TRBJ2-1, with D perhaps TRBD1 or TRBD2 (5 bases each). Germline CDR1 SGHAT, CDR2 FQNNGV. The length of the CDR3 is 14 residues. CDR3: CTSGLEAGLVEQFS. CDR3 sequence (DNA): TGTACCAGCGGCTTAGAGGCAGGGTTGGTTGAGCAGTTCTCC.

To note about this clonotype: No conserved phenylalanine or tryptophan ends this CDR3, so it is likely a read error. The chain uses TRBV29-1 and TRBJ2-3, with a possible D match to TRBD2 (6 bases). Trimming took off 3 bases at V and 3 bases at J, with 16 bases between the two ends. Germline V lookup: CDR1 SQVTM, CDR2 ANQGSEA. CDR3 size: 15 residues. CDR3 DNA: TGCAGCGTTGACGCGGGGCGGCCACTAACAGATACGCAGTATTTA. Its protein product is CSVDAGRPLTDTQYL.

About this clonotype: One junction end does not reproduce the germline sequence, and a read error may be involved. This chain uses TRBV6-2 or TRBV6-3 with TRBJ2-6; weak D call: TRBD1 (5 bases). There are 15 residues in the CDR3. Germline V gives CDR1 MNHEY, CDR2 SVGEGT. The CDR3 DNA follows: TGTGCCTGCAGTCCGACAGTGTCTGGGGCCAACGTCCTGACTTTC. The encoded protein is CACSPTVSGANVLTF.

V and J are TRBV6-1 and TRBJ2-2; TRBD2 agrees at 11 bases. This CDR3 is 16 amino acids long. CDR1 MNHNS and CDR2 SASEGT come from the germline V gene. The CDR3 DNA reads TGTGCTACCACGATCCCGGGACTAGCGGTCCCCAGGGAGCTGTTTTTT. Translation: CATTIPGLAVPRELFF.

As for this clonotype: One end of the junction is discordant with germline, which a read error may explain. The chain has TRBV30 and TRBJ2-1; D uncertain. Germline V gene sequence: CDR1 GTSNPN, CDR2 SVGIG (reference sequence). The CDR3 covers 16 residues. The DNA for the CDR3 is TGTGCCTGGTGTGTCGGCGAGTACCTTTCCTACAATGAGCAGTTCTTC. Encoded protein: CAWCVGEYLSYNEQFF.

With respect to this clonotype: Relative to the germline gene, one junction end is altered; a read error may explain this. V and J are TRBV30 and TRBJ2-7, with D possibly being TRBD1 (5 bases). This CDR3 is 12 amino acids long. The germline V gene encodes CDR1 GTSNPN and CDR2 SVGIG (reference sequence). The CDR3 coding sequence is TGTGCCTGGAGTCATGTGGGGCACGAGCAATACTTC. This translates into CAWSHVGHEQYF. The whole variable domain, remainder taken from reference TRBV30 and TRBJ2-7, is SQTIHQWPATLVQPVGSPLSLECTVEGTSNPNLYWYRQAAGRGLQLLFYSVGIGQISSEVPQNLSASRPQDRQFILSSKKLLLSDSGFYLCAWSHVGHEQYFGPGTRLTVT.

Concerning this clonotype: The CDR3 carries no conserved terminal phenylalanine or tryptophan, so it likely arises from a read error. The genes are TRBV29-1 and TRBJ2-1; D perhaps matches TRBD2 (7 bases). Germline V gene sequence: CDR1 SQVTM, CDR2 ANQGSEA. The CDR3 covers 11 residues. The V gene lost 6 bases and the J gene lost 12 bases, with 15 bases spanning the gap. CDR3 in amino acids: CSVYEGEGQFI. The CDR3 DNA sequence: TGCAGCGTCTATGAGGGGGAGGGGCAGTTCATT.

This clonotype showed up just a few times. This may come from a read error, since a much larger clone is one base off. The V and J genes are TRBV6-5 and TRBJ1-5, with 7 bases lining up with TRBD1. Per germline, CDR1 MNHEY and CDR2 SVGAGI. CDR3 length: 14 amino acids. CDR3 loop: CASRRTGQAQPKHF. As DNA, the CDR3 is TGTGCCAGCAGGCGGACAGGACAGGCTCAGCCCAAGCATTTT.

V and J are TRBV6-1 and TRBJ1-1; 7 positions match TRBD1. The CDR3 consists of 17 residues. CDR1 is MNHNS and CDR2 is SASEGT in the germline V gene. The junction had 12 bases not matched to a gene; V was cut back by 5 bases and J by 0 bases. DNA of the CDR3: TGTGCCAGCAGTTATGAGCCGGAGGGGGCGATGAACACTGAAGCTTTCTTT. Its translation: CASSYEPEGAMNTEAFF.